This is a list of T cell receptor beta chains from one sample in a study of blood T cell repertoires in COVID-19. Using immunoSEQ multiplex PCR, the repertoire was profiled, and TCRdb retains in-frame clones only, with some absent. The data show more than 300,000 clones, with roughly 89% seen just once and around 0.96% held by the top ten. Sequences were obtained from peripheral blood. The receptors were sampled from a woman aged 40 to 49 with COVID-19, enrolled during active disease. Each CDR3 is given without its conserved first and last residue. The order of the fields is V gene, J gene, CDR3 length, clone size, CDR3 protein. Clone size is stated in some rows and not others, as once, few, many or a class when expanded.

TRBV7-9	TRBJ1-3	14	few	ASSFGQDLLGNTIY
TRBV14	TRBJ2-1	14	once	ASSQDPRAIYNEQF
TRBV6-5	TRBJ2-2	13	-	ASSSPGDDTGELF
TRBV6-5	TRBJ2-3	14	-	ASSLRQGQETDTQY
TRBV4-3	TRBJ2-7	13	-	ASSQGTGGLYEQY
TRBV28	TRBJ1-5	10	-	AIRGAGQPQH
TRBV4-3	TRBJ1-5	11	once	ASSQDTGQSVY
TRBV5-1	TRBJ2-7	12	-	ASRPGTGGNEQY
TRBV6-5	TRBJ2-7	12	-	ASSYGQGTYEQY
TRBV18	TRBJ2-7	14	-	ASSPRFGGQTYEQY
TRBV18	TRBJ2-5	10	once	ASSPYKETQY
TRBV7-3	TRBJ2-3	13	-	ASSQSGGATDTQY
TRBV3-1/TRBV3-2	TRBJ1-5	14	few	ASSQGIGQYNQPQH
TRBV4-1	TRBJ2-2	12	-	ASSLIPGTGELF
TRBV3-1/TRBV3-2	TRBJ1-2	12	-	ASSQRDRAYGYT
TRBV7-9	TRBJ1-2	13	-	ASSFMQGANYGYT
TRBV29-1	TRBJ2-7	12	-	SVGGGRSSYEQY
TRBV6-2/TRBV6-3	TRBJ2-7	13	-	ASSLTGGSRIEQY
TRBV5-4	TRBJ2-7	12	-	ASSSDRGDTEQY
TRBV2	TRBJ1-5	13	few	ASSESRVGNQPQH
TRBV3-1/TRBV3-2	TRBJ1-5	11	-	ASSPDRDQPQH
TRBV18	TRBJ2-1	13	-	ASSPIPGQPNEQF
TRBV19	TRBJ1-4	12	-	ASTDPGQLKKLF
TRBV6-4	TRBJ1-2	12	-	ASRRDSFNYGYT
TRBV7-2	TRBJ1-2	12	-	ASSWAQNNYGYT
TRBV24-1	TRBJ2-5	14	-	ATSDFLRGRVETQY
TRBV27	TRBJ2-3	12	-	ASSLHRGLDTQY
TRBV21-1	TRBJ1-3	16	once	ASSKKGGNGGPGNTIY
TRBV5-1	TRBJ2-7	11	-	ASSLDRVYEQY
TRBV4-2	TRBJ2-3	15	-	ASSPRGAGGPSDTQY
TRBV25-1	TRBJ1-4	12	-	ASSEWTGDEKLF
TRBV21-1	TRBJ1-5	13	-	ASSKGGPGVPPQH
TRBV25-1	TRBJ2-5	13	-	ASSDWTGGQETQY
TRBV7-2	TRBJ2-5	13	-	ASSPRTSGQETQY
TRBV11-2	TRBJ1-1	11	once	ASSQGGNTEAF
TRBV5-6	TRBJ2-1	14	-	ASSTTSGSSYNEQF
TRBV7-3	TRBJ2-3	14	-	ASSLTGGLSTDTQY
TRBV27	TRBJ2-7	12	-	ASSFGGREYEQY
TRBV6-5	TRBJ1-1	14	-	ASSYLVDRGHTEAF
TRBV3-1/TRBV3-2	TRBJ2-3	14	-	ASSHRTSGRTDTQY
TRBV5-5	TRBJ1-1	11	-	ASLGAGNTEAF
TRBV7-8	TRBJ1-1	12	few	ASSLQGGDTEAF